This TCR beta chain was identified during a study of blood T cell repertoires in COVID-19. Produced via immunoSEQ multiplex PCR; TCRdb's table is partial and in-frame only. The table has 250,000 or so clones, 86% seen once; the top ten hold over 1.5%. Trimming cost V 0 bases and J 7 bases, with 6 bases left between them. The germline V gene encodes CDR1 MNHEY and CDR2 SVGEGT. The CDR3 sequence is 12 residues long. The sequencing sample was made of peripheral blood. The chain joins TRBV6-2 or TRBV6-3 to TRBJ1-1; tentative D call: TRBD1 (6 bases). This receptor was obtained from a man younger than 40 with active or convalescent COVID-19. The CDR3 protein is CASSYSTGEAFF. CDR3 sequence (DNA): TGTGCCAGCAGTTACTCGACAGGTGAAGCTTTCTTT.